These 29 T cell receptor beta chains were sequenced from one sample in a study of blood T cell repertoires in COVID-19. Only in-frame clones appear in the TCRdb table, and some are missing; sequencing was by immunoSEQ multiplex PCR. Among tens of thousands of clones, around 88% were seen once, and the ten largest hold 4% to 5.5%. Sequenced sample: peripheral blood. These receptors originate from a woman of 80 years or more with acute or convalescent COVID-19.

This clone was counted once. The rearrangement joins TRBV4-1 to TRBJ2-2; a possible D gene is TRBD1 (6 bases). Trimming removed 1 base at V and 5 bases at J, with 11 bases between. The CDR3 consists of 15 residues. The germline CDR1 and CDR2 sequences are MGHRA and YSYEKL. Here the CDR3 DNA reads TGCGCCAGCAGCCAAGGGGGGCAGGGGACCGGGGAGCTGTTTTTT. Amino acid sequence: CASSQGGQGTGELFF.

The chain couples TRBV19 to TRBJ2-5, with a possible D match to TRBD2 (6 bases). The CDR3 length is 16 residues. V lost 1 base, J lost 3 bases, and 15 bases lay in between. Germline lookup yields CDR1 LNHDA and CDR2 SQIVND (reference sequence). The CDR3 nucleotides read TGTGCCAGTAGTATAGGCGGGGCAGCAGCTGAAGAGACCCAGTACTTC. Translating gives CASSIGGAAAEETQYF.

The DNA of the CDR3 is TGTGCCAGCTCACCCTACAGGACTGAAGCTTTCTTT. Translation gives CASSPYRTEAFF. The chain links TRBV18 to TRBJ1-1, with D possibly being TRBD1 (5 bases). CDR1 is KGHSH and CDR2 is LQKENI in the germline V gene. The germline V and J ends were trimmed by 3 bases and 5 bases, with 7 bases remaining between them. The CDR3 is 12 residues long.

CDR3 DNA sequence: TGTGCCAGCAGCCAAGGCGGGACGAACAGAGAGACCCAGTACTTC. This gives the protein CASSQGGTNRETQYF. The chain uses TRBV3-1 (or the pseudogene TRBV3-2) and TRBJ2-5; maybe TRBD2 (6 bases). This CDR3 contains 15 residues. With 1 base removed from V and 4 bases from J, the gap between germline ends came to 13 bases. Germline loops: CDR1 LGHDT, CDR2 YNNKEL (reference sequence).

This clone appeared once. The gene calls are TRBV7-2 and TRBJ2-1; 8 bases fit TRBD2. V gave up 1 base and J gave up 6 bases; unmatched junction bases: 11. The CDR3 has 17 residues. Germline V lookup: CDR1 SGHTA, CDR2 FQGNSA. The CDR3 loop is CASSLEGRGAPFNEQFF. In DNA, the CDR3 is TGTGCCAGCAGCTTAGAGGGGCGGGGGGCCCCGTTCAATGAGCAGTTCTTC.

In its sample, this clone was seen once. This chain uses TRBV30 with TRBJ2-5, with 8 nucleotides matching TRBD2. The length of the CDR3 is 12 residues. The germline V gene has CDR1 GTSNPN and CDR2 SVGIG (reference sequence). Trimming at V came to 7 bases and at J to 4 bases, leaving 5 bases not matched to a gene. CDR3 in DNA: TGTGCCTCTCGCCGGGGGGGAGAGACCCAGTACTTC. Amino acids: CASRRGGETQYF.

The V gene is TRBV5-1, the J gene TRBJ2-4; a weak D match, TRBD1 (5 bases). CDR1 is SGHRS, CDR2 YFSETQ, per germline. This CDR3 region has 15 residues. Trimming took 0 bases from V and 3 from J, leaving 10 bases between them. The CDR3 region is CASSLVGHGKNIQYF. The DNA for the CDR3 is TGCGCCAGCAGCTTGGTGGGGCACGGCAAAAACATTCAGTACTTC.

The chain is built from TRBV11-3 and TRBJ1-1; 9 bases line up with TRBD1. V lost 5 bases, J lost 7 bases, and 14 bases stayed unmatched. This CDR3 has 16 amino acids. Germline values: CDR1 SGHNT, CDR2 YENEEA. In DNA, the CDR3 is TGTGCCAGCAGCCAACGGACAGGGGAAATGTTGGGTGAAGCTTTCTTT. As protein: CASSQRTGEMLGEAFF.

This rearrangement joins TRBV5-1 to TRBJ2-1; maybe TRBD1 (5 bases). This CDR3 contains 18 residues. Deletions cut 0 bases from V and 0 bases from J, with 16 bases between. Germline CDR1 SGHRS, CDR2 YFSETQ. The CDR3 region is CASSLVQGVLSSYNEQFF. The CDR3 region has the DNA TGCGCCAGCAGCTTGGTTCAGGGCGTGCTGAGCTCCTACAATGAGCAGTTCTTC.

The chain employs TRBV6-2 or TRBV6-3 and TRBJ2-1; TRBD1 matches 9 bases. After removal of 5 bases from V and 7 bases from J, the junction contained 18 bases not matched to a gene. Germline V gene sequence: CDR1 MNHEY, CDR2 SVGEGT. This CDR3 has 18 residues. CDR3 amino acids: CASSGQGRRGGMRNEQFF. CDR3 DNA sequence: TGTGCCAGCAGTGGACAGGGGCGACGAGGGGGGATGAGGAATGAGCAGTTCTTC.

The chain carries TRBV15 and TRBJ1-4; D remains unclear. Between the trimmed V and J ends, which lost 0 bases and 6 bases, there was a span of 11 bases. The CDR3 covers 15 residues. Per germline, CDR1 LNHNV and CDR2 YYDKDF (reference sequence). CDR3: CATSRDRRRDEKLFF. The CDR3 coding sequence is TGTGCCACCAGCAGAGATCGGCGGAGGGATGAAAAACTGTTTTTT.

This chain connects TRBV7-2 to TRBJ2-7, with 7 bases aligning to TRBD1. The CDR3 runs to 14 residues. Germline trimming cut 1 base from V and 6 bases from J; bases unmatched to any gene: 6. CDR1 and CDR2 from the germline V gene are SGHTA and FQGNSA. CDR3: CASSLEGALGEQYF. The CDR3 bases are TGTGCCAGCAGCTTAGAGGGGGCCCTCGGCGAGCAGTACTTC.

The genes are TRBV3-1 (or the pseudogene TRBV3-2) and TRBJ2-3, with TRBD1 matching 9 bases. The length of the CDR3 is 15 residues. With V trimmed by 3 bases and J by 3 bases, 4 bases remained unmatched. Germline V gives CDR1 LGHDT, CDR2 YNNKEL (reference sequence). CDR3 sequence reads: CASSQPGQGTDTQYF. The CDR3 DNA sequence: TGTGCCAGCAGCCAGCCGGGACAGGGAACAGATACGCAGTATTTT.

The CDR3 reads CASSLADEQYF. In nucleotides, the CDR3 is TGTGCCAGCAGCTTAGCCGACGAGCAGTACTTC. The chain links TRBV7-2 to TRBJ2-7; D not certain. V shed 0 bases and J shed 5 bases, with 2 bases lying between them. Germline V gives CDR1 SGHTA, CDR2 FQGNSA. The CDR3 is 11 amino acids.

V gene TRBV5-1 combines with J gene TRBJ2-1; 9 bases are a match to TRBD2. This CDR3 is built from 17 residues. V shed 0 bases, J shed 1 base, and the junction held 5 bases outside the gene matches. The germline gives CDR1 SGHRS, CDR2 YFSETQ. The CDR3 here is CASSLVGSGSSYNEQFF. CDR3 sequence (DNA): TGCGCCAGCAGCTTGGTTGGTAGCGGGAGTTCCTACAATGAGCAGTTCTTC. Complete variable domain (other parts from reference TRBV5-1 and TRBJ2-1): KAGVTQTPRYLIKTRGQQVTLSCSPISGHRSVSWYQQTPGQGLQFLFEYFSETQRNKGNFPGRFSGRQFSNSRSEMNVSTLELGDSALYLCASSLVGSGSSYNEQFFGPGTRLTVL.

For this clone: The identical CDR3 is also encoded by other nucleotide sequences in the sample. The CDR3 spells CASSILLNTGELFF. The CDR3 DNA sequence: TGTGCCAGTAGTATCCTCTTGAACACCGGGGAGCTGTTTTTT. The chain joins TRBV19 to TRBJ2-2; D remains unclear. Germline CDR1 reads LNHDA; CDR2 reads SQIVND (reference sequence). The CDR3 has 14 amino acids. Deletions cut 3 bases from V and 1 base from J, with 6 bases between.

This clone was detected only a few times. The CDR3 DNA is TGTGCCAGCAGCTGGGGACTAGCGGGAGGAACAGATACGCAGTATTTT. Its protein is CASSWGLAGGTDTQYF. V gene TRBV7-2 combines with J gene TRBJ2-3, with 15 bases matching TRBD2. CDR1 is SGHTA, CDR2 FQGNSA, per germline. The CDR3 is 16 amino acids. J was trimmed by 3 bases and V by 4 bases; bases with no gene match: 2. The whole variable domain, remainder taken from reference TRBV7-2 and TRBJ2-3, is GAGVSQSPSNKVTEKGKDVELRCDPISGHTALYWYRQSLGQGLEFLIYFQGNSAPDKSGLPSDRFSAERTGGSVSTLTIQRTQQEDSAVYLCASSWGLAGGTDTQYFGPGTRLTVL.

CDR3 loop: CASSLGGAAEAFF. For the CDR3, the DNA is TGCGCCAGCAGCTTAGGGGGCGCCGCTGAAGCTTTCTTT. The chain has TRBV5-1 and TRBJ1-1; 7 bases line up with TRBD1. This CDR3 contains 13 residues. V shed 2 bases, J shed 6 bases, and the junction held 4 bases outside the gene matches. Germline CDR1 is SGHRS and CDR2 is YFSETQ.

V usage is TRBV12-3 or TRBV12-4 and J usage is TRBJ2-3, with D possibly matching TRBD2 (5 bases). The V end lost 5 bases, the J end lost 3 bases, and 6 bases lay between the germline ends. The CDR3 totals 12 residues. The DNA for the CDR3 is TGTGCCAGCAGTAGCGGTACAGATACGCAGTATTTT. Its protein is CASSSGTDTQYF.

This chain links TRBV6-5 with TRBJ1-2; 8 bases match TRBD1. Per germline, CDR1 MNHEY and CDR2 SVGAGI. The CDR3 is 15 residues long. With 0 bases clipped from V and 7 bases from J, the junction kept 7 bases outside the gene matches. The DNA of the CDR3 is TGTGCCAGCAGTTACTCGCAGGGGGCGCGGGTTGGCTACACCTTC. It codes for CASSYSQGARVGYTF.

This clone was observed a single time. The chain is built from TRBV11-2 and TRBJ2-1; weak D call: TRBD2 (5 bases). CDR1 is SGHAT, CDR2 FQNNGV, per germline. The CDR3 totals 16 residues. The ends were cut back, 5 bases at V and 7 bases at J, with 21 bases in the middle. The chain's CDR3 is CASSPEGSVNVNEQFF. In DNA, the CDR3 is TGTGCCAGCAGCCCAGAGGGTAGCGTGAACGTAAATGAGCAGTTCTTC.

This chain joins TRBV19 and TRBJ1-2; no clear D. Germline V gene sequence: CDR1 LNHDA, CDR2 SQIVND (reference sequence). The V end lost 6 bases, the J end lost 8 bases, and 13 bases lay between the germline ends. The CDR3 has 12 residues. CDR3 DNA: TGTGCCAGTAGCCCTCAAACGGGGGGCTACACCTTC. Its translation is CASSPQTGGYTF.

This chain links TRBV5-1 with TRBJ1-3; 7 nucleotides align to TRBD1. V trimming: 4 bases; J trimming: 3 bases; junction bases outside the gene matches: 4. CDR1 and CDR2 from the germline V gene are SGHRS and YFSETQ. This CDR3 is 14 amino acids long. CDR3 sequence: CASSPNRGGNTIYF. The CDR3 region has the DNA TGCGCCAGCAGCCCCAACAGGGGTGGAAACACCATATATTTT.

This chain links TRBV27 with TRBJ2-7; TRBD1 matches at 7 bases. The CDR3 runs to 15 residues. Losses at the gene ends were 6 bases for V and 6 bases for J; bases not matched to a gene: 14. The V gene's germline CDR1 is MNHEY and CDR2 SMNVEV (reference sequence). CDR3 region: CASRARDRGPSEQYF. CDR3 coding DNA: TGTGCCAGCAGGGCTAGGGACAGAGGTCCTTCCGAGCAGTACTTC.

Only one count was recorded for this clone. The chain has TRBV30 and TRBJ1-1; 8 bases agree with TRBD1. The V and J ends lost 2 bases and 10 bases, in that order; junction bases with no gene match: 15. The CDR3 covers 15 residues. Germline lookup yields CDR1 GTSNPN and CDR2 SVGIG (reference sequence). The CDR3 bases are TGTGCCTGGAGTTCATCTCTGGGAGGACAGGGTTTAGCTTTCTTT. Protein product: CAWSSSLGGQGLAFF.

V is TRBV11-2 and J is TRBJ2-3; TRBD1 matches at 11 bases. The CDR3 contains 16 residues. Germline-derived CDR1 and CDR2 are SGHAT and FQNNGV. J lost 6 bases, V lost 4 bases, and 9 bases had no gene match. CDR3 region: CASSSAGTGGFDTQYF. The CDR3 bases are TGTGCCAGCAGCTCGGCCGGGACAGGGGGGTTCGATACGCAGTATTTT. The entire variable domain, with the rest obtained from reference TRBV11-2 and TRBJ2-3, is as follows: EAGVAQSPRYKIIEKRQSVAFWCNPISGHATLYWYQQILGQGPKLLIQFQNNGVVDDSQLPKDRFSAERLKGVDSTLKIQPAKLEDSAVYLCASSSAGTGGFDTQYFGPGTRLTVL.

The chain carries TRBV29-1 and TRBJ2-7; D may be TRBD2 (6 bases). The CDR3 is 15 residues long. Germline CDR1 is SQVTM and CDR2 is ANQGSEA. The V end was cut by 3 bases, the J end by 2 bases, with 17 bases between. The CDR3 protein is CSVDTAGKGTYEQYF. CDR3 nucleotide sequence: TGCAGCGTTGATACGGCGGGAAAGGGAACCTACGAGCAGTACTTC.

The chain's CDR3 is CASRRDSYNEKLFF. The CDR3 nucleotides read TGTGCCAGCAGGCGGGACAGCTATAATGAAAAACTGTTTTTT. The chain employs TRBV7-2 and TRBJ1-4; 7 bases agree with TRBD1. Germline CDR1 reads SGHTA; CDR2 reads FQGNSA. V dropped 6 bases and J dropped 4; count of bases not matched to a gene: 5. The CDR3 sequence is 14 residues long.

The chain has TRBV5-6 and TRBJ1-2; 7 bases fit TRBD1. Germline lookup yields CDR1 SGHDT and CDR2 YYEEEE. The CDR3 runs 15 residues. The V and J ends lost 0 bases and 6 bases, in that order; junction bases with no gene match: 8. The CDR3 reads CASSLAETGSHGYTF. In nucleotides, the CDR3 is TGTGCCAGCAGCTTGGCCGAGACAGGGAGCCATGGCTACACCTTC. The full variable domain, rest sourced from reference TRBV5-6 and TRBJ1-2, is DAGVTQSPTHLIKTRGQQVTLRCSPKSGHDTVSWYQQALGQGPQFIFQYYEEEERQRGNFPDRFSGHQFPNYSSELNVNALLLGDSALYLCASSLAETGSHGYTFGSGTRLTVV.